Presented here are 21 T cell receptor beta chains from one specimen sequenced in a study of shared clonotypes between healthy human individuals. Measured with immunoSEQ multiplex PCR; TCRdb has only the in-frame clones, and not every one. Found here are 850,000 to 1,200,000 clones, roughly 75% of them singletons; the top ten hold nearly 1.5%. Sequenced sample: memory CD4+ T cells sorted from blood. Subset given: CD45RA-negative fraction. The receptor source for this set is a man between 18 and 29 years old in good health.

This clone showed up just a few times. The rearrangement uses TRBV9 and TRBJ2-2; weak D call: TRBD1 (5 bases). Trimming pared 0 bases from V and 6 bases from J, leaving 9 bases between. The germline gives CDR1 SGDLS, CDR2 YYNGEE. This CDR3 contains 14 residues. Written as DNA, the CDR3 is TGTGCCAGCAGCGTAGAGGGGAAGGCCGGGGAGCTGTTTTTT. Translated: CASSVEGKAGELFF.

J is TRBJ2-5 and V is TRBV6-1, with TRBD2 as a possible D gene (7 bases). Germline-derived CDR1 and CDR2 are MNHNS and SASEGT. Trimming removed 8 bases at V and 7 bases at J, with 23 bases between. The CDR3 is 15 residues long. This CDR3 is CASGGGTPGRGTQYF. The DNA for the CDR3 is TGTGCCAGCGGGGGGGGCACACCAGGGCGAGGGACCCAGTACTTC.

CDR3 sequence reads: CASSSGTANYEQYF. The CDR3 DNA reads TGCGCCAGCAGCTCCGGGACAGCGAACTACGAGCAGTACTTC. The chain recombines TRBV5-1 with TRBJ2-7; 7 positions match TRBD1. The CDR3 spans 14 residues. Germline CDR1 and CDR2: SGHRS and YFSETQ. The V segment lost 3 bases and the J segment 3 bases; nucleotides outside the gene matches: 6.

This sequence joins TRBV5-8 and TRBJ1-5; 11 positions agree with TRBD1. V dropped 3 bases and J dropped 5; count of bases not matched to a gene: 7. The germline gives CDR1 SGHTS, CDR2 YDEGEE. This CDR3 spans 16 amino acids. The CDR3 coding sequence is TGTGCCAGCAGCTGGGACAGGGGGATAGTATATCAGCCCCAGCATTTT. Its translation is CASSWDRGIVYQPQHF.

The J gene is TRBJ1-4, the V gene TRBV30; TRBD1 agrees at 8 bases. The trim removed 5 bases at V and 4 bases at J, leaving 12 bases unmatched. The CDR3 is made up of 16 amino acids. The germline gives CDR1 GTSNPN, CDR2 SVGIG (reference sequence). The CDR3 DNA reads TGTGCCTGGCATGATTTTGCCGGGACAGGTAATGAAAAACTGTTTTTT. This sequence encodes CAWHDFAGTGNEKLFF.

V is TRBV10-3 and J is TRBJ1-3; 8 bases match TRBD1. In germline, CDR1 is ENHRY, CDR2 SYGVKD. CDR3 length equals 15 residues. After removal of 0 bases from V and 4 bases from J, the junction contained 2 bases not matched to a gene. The CDR3 loop reads CAISESDRVGNTIYF. CDR3 nucleotide sequence: TGTGCCATCAGTGAGTCGGACAGGGTGGGAAACACCATATATTTT.

This rearrangement joins TRBV11-2 to TRBJ2-1; D not resolved. V dropped 5 bases and J dropped 4 bases, with 6 bases sitting between them. The CDR3 contains 12 residues. CDR1 and CDR2 (germline): SGHAT, FQNNGV. The CDR3 loop is CASSPPYNEQFF. The CDR3 DNA reads TGTGCCAGCAGCCCACCTTACAATGAGCAGTTCTTC.

The chain couples TRBV7-9 to TRBJ1-2; 7 nucleotides line up with TRBD1. Germline lookup yields CDR1 SEHNR and CDR2 FQNEAQ (reference sequence). There are 13 residues in the CDR3. Unmatched junction bases numbered 4, after V lost 5 bases and J lost 4 bases. In DNA form, the CDR3 reads TGTGCCAGCAGCCCGACAGGGCCCTATGGCTACACCTTC. This gives the protein CASSPTGPYGYTF.

This clone was seen at least ten times. The V gene is TRBV19, the J gene TRBJ2-1; 10 bases agree with TRBD2. The CDR3 sequence is 14 residues long. Germline V gene data show CDR1 as LNHDA and CDR2 as SQIVND (reference sequence). The ends lost 10 bases at V and 7 bases at J; junction bases unmatched: 10. The CDR3 DNA follows: TGTGCCACCTCCCCTAGCGGGAGAGTAAATGAGCAGTTCTTC. Its protein is CATSPSGRVNEQFF.

This rearrangement joins TRBV29-1 to TRBJ2-1; D unclear. The germline V gene has CDR1 SQVTM and CDR2 ANQGSEA. The CDR3 has 17 residues. Trimming shortened V by 0 bases and J by 4 bases, and 19 bases separated the two germline ends. The CDR3 DNA is TGCAGCGTTGAAGAGTTTGGCGGAAGATTGGGATACAATGAGCAGTTCTTC. Translated: CSVEEFGGRLGYNEQFF.

Only a few counts were recorded for this clone. V usage is TRBV2 and J usage is TRBJ1-6; possible D gene TRBD1, 5 bases. CDR1 and CDR2 (germline): SNHLY, FYNNEI. This CDR3 is built from 14 residues. Trimming shortened V by 6 bases and J by 10 bases, and 16 bases separated the two germline ends. As DNA, the CDR3 is TGTGCCAGCAGCGCCGGTTGGGGGAGGTCACCCCTCCACTTT. Translating gives CASSAGWGRSPLHF.

The chain carries TRBV10-1 and TRBJ2-3; D might be TRBD1 (7 bases). From germline, CDR1 is WNHNN and CDR2 SYGVQD (reference sequence). CDR3 length: 15 amino acids. V was clipped by 2 bases and J by 6 bases, with 15 bases between them. The CDR3: CASSEGQGGIDTQYF. DNA for the CDR3: TGCGCCAGCAGTGAGGGGCAGGGGGGTATTGATACGCAGTATTTT.

The rearrangement links TRBV4-1 to TRBJ2-3, with unresolved D. The V gene lost 4 bases and the J gene lost 1 base, with 15 bases spanning the gap. Germline values: CDR1 MGHRA, CDR2 YSYEKL. CDR3 length: 16 amino acids. The CDR3 loop reads CASSPTENSRTDTQYF. The CDR3 DNA sequence: TGCGCCAGCAGCCCTACAGAAAACTCTCGCACAGATACGCAGTATTTT.

As to this clone: Other DNA sequences in this sample translate to the same CDR3. The CDR3 is CASSRTVMNTEAFF. As DNA, the CDR3 is TGTGCCAGTAGTCGGACTGTAATGAACACTGAAGCTTTCTTT. This chain uses TRBV19 with TRBJ1-1; D unclear. CDR3 length equals 14 residues. Germline V gene data show CDR1 as LNHDA and CDR2 as SQIVND (reference sequence). The ends were cut back, 5 bases at V and 0 bases at J, with 10 bases in the middle.

This clone was seen a few times. This sequence joins TRBV11-2 and TRBJ2-1; 11 positions agree with TRBD2. CDR3 length: 16 amino acids. Germline V gene sequence: CDR1 SGHAT, CDR2 FQNNGV. Unmatched junction bases numbered 9, after V lost 7 bases and J lost 4 bases. CDR3 residues: CASITLGLAEYNEQFF. As DNA, the CDR3 is TGTGCCAGCATCACCCTGGGACTAGCGGAGTACAATGAGCAGTTCTTC.

This chain joins TRBV6-1 and TRBJ2-1, with D perhaps matching TRBD2 (5 bases). CDR3 size: 11 residues. Germline V gene lookup returns CDR1 MNHNS and CDR2 SASEGT. The V end lost 5 bases, the J end lost 15 bases, and 14 bases lay between the germline ends. The CDR3 sequence is CASSRTLVRFF. The DNA of the CDR3 is TGTGCCAGCAGTAGAACACTAGTGCGGTTCTTC.

The chain joins TRBV5-1 to TRBJ2-5, with D possibly matching TRBD1 (6 bases). The V end lost 5 bases, the J end lost 5 bases, and 19 bases lay between the germline ends. The CDR3 runs 15 residues. Germline V lookup: CDR1 SGHRS, CDR2 YFSETQ. The CDR3 sequence: CASRPQGSFGETQYF. The DNA of the CDR3 is TGCGCCAGCAGGCCGCAGGGGAGTTTCGGCGAGACCCAGTACTTC.

The CDR3 DNA is TGTGCCAGCAGCCGGGACACCCTTTCCTACGAGCAGTACTTC. Translation gives CASSRDTLSYEQYF. V gene TRBV7-6 combines with J gene TRBJ2-7; possible D gene TRBD1, 6 bases. V lost 5 bases to trimming and J lost 1 base, with 12 bases between them. CDR1 is SGHVS and CDR2 is FNYEAQ in the germline V gene. CDR3 size: 14 residues.

The chain recombines TRBV28 with TRBJ1-1; tentatively, D is TRBD1 (5 bases). CDR1 is MDHEN, CDR2 SYDVKM, per germline. The CDR3 loop spans 16 amino acids. Deletions cut 6 bases from V and 6 bases from J, with 23 bases between. This CDR3 reads CASRLTMGVNHPEAFF. CDR3 DNA: TGTGCCAGCAGATTGACTATGGGGGTGAATCACCCTGAAGCTTTCTTT.

V gene TRBV7-9 combines with J gene TRBJ2-3, with 16 bases matching TRBD2. Trimming took 5 bases from V and 6 from J; bases not matched to a gene: 8. This CDR3 contains 17 residues. Germline CDR1 and CDR2: SEHNR and FQNEAQ (reference sequence). The CDR3 protein is CASSRPGLAGGLDTQYF. The CDR3 region has the DNA TGTGCCAGCAGCCGTCCGGGACTAGCGGGGGGGCTTGATACGCAGTATTTT.

The chain uses TRBV4-1 and TRBJ2-6; D could derive from TRBD1 or TRBD2 (5 bases each). Germline CDR1 is MGHRA and CDR2 is YSYEKL. This CDR3 contains 17 residues. Trimming removed 6 bases at V and 0 bases at J, with 15 bases between. DNA for the CDR3: TGCGCCAGCAGTCAGGGAGCAGACCACTCTGGGGCCAACGTCCTGACTTTC. This encodes CASSQGADHSGANVLTF.